This T cell receptor beta chain was recorded in a study of cytomegalovirus exposure and HLA in healthy donors. The CDR3 sequence is 14 residues long. Germline CDR1 reads SGDLS; CDR2 reads YYNGEE. Trimming shortened V by 3 bases and J by 2 bases, and 10 bases separated the two germline ends. Primers included in the PCR were 60 Vbeta and 13 Jbeta primers. Clones were read by immunoSEQ multiplex PCR, and TCRdb kept only the in-frame ones, dropping some. Among about 94,000 clones, roughly 70% were seen once, and the ten largest hold about a fifth. The chain has TRBV9 and TRBJ2-3; tentative D call: TRBD1 (6 bases). Sample: PBMCs. The receptor's source is a young man in good health and CMV-seropositive. Here the CDR3 DNA reads TGTGCCAGCAGCGACCGACAGGCCACAGATACGCAGTATTTT. Translated, it gives CASSDRQATDTQYF.